This T cell receptor beta chain was sequenced for a study of blood T cell repertoires in COVID-19. Assay used: immunoSEQ multiplex PCR; TCRdb lists only in-frame clones, some missing. The sample shows about 110,000 clones, 83% of them seen only once. The TCR was taken from a woman between 55 and 75 years old with acute or convalescent COVID-19. The sample comprised peripheral blood.

The CDR3 region has the DNA TGTGCCAGCAGTTTTGGTAGAGCAAGACAGTCACTCACAGATACGCAGTATTTT. Translation gives CASSFGRARQSLTDTQYF. The chain combines TRBV28 with TRBJ2-3; D possibly corresponds to TRBD1 (5 bases). The germline V and J ends were trimmed by 3 bases and 2 bases, with 21 bases remaining between them. The CDR3 consists of 18 residues. The germline gives CDR1 MDHEN, CDR2 SYDVKM.